Following are 21 T cell receptor beta chains from one sample sequenced in a study of vaccination effects on CD4 cells after COVID-19. These TCRs' antigens remain unknown. Before any sequencing was done, the ViraFEST assay used viral peptide pools to expand antigen-specific CD4+ T cells. Following an approximately 9-day culture, CD4+ T cells were purified. Two-dose BNT162b2 or mRNA-1273 vaccination was given to participants. The method was immunoSEQ multiplex PCR; TCRdb's version includes in-frame clones alone and lacks a portion of them. The table includes about 38,000 clones, approximately 82% detected once. The sample was CD4+ T cells from PBMCs cultured with HCoV-NL63 spike peptides, taken after COVID-19 vaccination. These receptors originate from a human donor who received a COVID-19 vaccine. Some clones in this sample may be carry-over from other donors' samples.

This clone was recorded only once. The chain employs TRBV27 and TRBJ1-3; 10 nucleotides line up with TRBD1. This CDR3 spans 17 amino acids. The germline V gene encodes CDR1 MNHEY and CDR2 SMNVEV (reference sequence). The V gene end was trimmed by 0 bases and the J gene end by 2 bases; junction bases not matched to a gene: 4. The CDR3 is CASSLSRGQGPGNTIYF. CDR3 coding DNA: TGTGCCAGCAGTTTATCGAGGGGACAGGGGCCTGGAAACACCATATATTTT.

J is TRBJ2-5 and V is TRBV5-1, with D possibly TRBD1 on 5 matching bases. V gave up 4 bases and J gave up 3 bases, with 13 bases separating them. The length of the CDR3 is 14 residues. Germline V gene data show CDR1 as SGHRS and CDR2 as YFSETQ. DNA for the CDR3: TGCGCCAGCAGCCCCGATGGCAGGGAAGAGACCCAGTACTTC. This encodes CASSPDGREETQYF.

J is TRBJ1-5 and V is TRBV6-5; 7 nucleotides agree with TRBD1. The CDR3 consists of 14 residues. CDR1 is MNHEY, CDR2 SVGAGI, per germline. J lost 5 bases, V lost 6 bases, and 7 bases had no gene match. The CDR3 sequence: CASSNYGTDQPQHF. The CDR3 coding sequence is TGTGCCAGCAGCAACTACGGGACAGATCAGCCCCAGCATTTT.

The chain combines TRBV2 with TRBJ1-2, with D possibly TRBD1 on 5 matching bases. The CDR3 length is 14 residues. V dropped 6 bases and J dropped 4 bases, with 15 bases sitting between them. CDR1 and CDR2 (germline): SNHLY, FYNNEI. In DNA, the CDR3 is TGTGCCAGCAGGGTGGACACTCAGAGCTATGGCTACACCTTC. It codes for CASRVDTQSYGYTF.

This clone occurred once. This chain links TRBV27 with TRBJ1-5; D unresolved. CDR1 is MNHEY, CDR2 SMNVEV, per germline (reference sequence). V shed 0 bases and J shed 3 bases, with 12 bases lying between them. This CDR3 comprises 16 residues. The CDR3 region has the DNA TGTGCCAGCAGTTTATCATGGAGACGGGACAATCAGCCCCAGCATTTT. Translating it yields CASSLSWRRDNQPQHF.

The V call is TRBV27, the J call TRBJ2-5, with D tentatively TRBD1 (6 bases). Trimming pared 1 base from V and 5 bases from J, leaving 14 bases between. The CDR3 is 15 amino acids. Germline lookup yields CDR1 MNHEY and CDR2 SMNVEV (reference sequence). Here the CDR3 reads CASSLFVGAGETQYF. In nucleotides, the CDR3 is TGTGCCAGCAGTTTATTCGTGGGGGCCGGGGAGACCCAGTACTTC.

This clone was counted a single time. This sequence joins TRBV7-2 and TRBJ2-5; D unclear. Germline loops: CDR1 SGHTA, CDR2 FQGNSA. Trimming took 2 bases from V and 2 from J, leaving 15 bases between them. The CDR3 runs to 16 residues. CDR3 sequence (DNA): TGTGCCAGCAGCTTAAATAGGCAGCTCGTACAAGAGACCCAGTACTTC. Translated, it gives CASSLNRQLVQETQYF.

This chain connects TRBV6-5 to TRBJ1-1; 9 nucleotides line up with TRBD1. Germline V gene data show CDR1 as MNHEY and CDR2 as SVGAGI. The CDR3 runs to 14 residues. V was pared by 6 bases and J by 5 bases, with 7 bases of the junction left unmatched. As DNA, the CDR3 is TGTGCCAGCAGAGGGACAGGGAGGGCGACTGAAGCTTTCTTT. The encoded protein is CASRGTGRATEAFF.

The chain employs TRBV9 and TRBJ2-7; TRBD2 matches at 8 bases. Germline CDR1 and CDR2: SGDLS and YYNGEE. J gave up 12 bases and V 2 bases, and 1 base lay outside the gene matches. The CDR3 contains 10 residues. CDR3 DNA: TGTGCCAGCAGCGTCCGGGGGGGGTACGTC. Residues: CASSVRGGYV.

The chain uses TRBV2 and TRBJ1-5; tentatively, D is TRBD1 (6 bases). The germline CDR1 and CDR2 sequences are SNHLY and FYNNEI. The V end was cut by 6 bases, the J end by 4 bases, with 10 bases between. This CDR3 is 13 amino acids long. DNA for the CDR3: TGTGCCAGCAGGCGGACAGTTAATCAGCCCCAGCATTTT. Protein product: CASRRTVNQPQHF.

This chain joins TRBV19 and TRBJ1-6, with unresolved D. Germline lookup yields CDR1 LNHDA and CDR2 SQIVND (reference sequence). The germline V and J ends were trimmed by 7 bases and 10 bases, with 11 bases remaining between them. The CDR3 has 12 residues. The CDR3 loop reads CASTDYGSPLHF. The CDR3 DNA follows: TGTGCCAGTACAGACTACGGATCACCCCTCCACTTT.

V and J are TRBV6-5 and TRBJ1-1; possible D gene TRBD1, 5 bases. V was clipped by 2 bases and J by 6 bases, with 10 bases between them. Germline values: CDR1 MNHEY, CDR2 SVGAGI. The CDR3 consists of 13 residues. The chain's CDR3 is CASSYLGGAEAFF. The CDR3 DNA sequence: TGTGCCAGCAGTTACCTCGGGGGGGCTGAAGCTTTCTTT.

The rearrangement links TRBV19 to TRBJ1-5; 9 bases agree with TRBD1. Germline V gives CDR1 LNHDA, CDR2 SQIVND (reference sequence). The CDR3 loop spans 16 amino acids. After removal of 6 bases from V and 1 base from J, the junction contained 7 bases not matched to a gene. CDR3 sequence reads: CASSLGTGKSNQPQHF. DNA for the CDR3: TGTGCCAGTAGCTTGGGGACAGGGAAAAGCAATCAGCCCCAGCATTTT.

V gene TRBV6-5 combines with J gene TRBJ1-3, with no clear D. The V end lost 5 bases, the J end lost 0 bases, and 5 bases lay between the germline ends. CDR3 length equals 13 residues. Germline values: CDR1 MNHEY, CDR2 SVGAGI. The CDR3 bases are TGTGCCAGCAGTAGAAGCTCTGGAAACACCATATATTTT. Translating it yields CASSRSSGNTIYF.

This chain connects TRBV7-2 to TRBJ1-2; 7 bases agree with TRBD1. V was clipped by 3 bases and J by 8 bases; unmatched bases: 12. The CDR3 totals 15 residues. Germline-derived CDR1 and CDR2 are SGHTA and FQGNSA. CDR3 in amino acids: CASSLSGQPTGGYTF. CDR3 bases: TGTGCCAGCAGCTTGTCGGGACAGCCAACGGGGGGCTACACCTTC.

V gene TRBV5-1 combines with J gene TRBJ2-5; 11 bases agree with TRBD2. This CDR3 region has 15 residues. V lost 4 bases to trimming and J lost 3 bases; unmatched junction nucleotides: 5. CDR1 is SGHRS and CDR2 is YFSETQ in the germline V gene. CDR3 nucleotides: TGCGCCAGCAGCACTCTAGCGGGGGGAGAAGAGACCCAGTACTTC. It encodes CASSTLAGGEETQYF.

The chain couples TRBV7-9 to TRBJ1-1, with D hard to call. The V and J ends lost 5 bases and 1 base respectively, with 8 bases between them. Germline lookup yields CDR1 SEHNR and CDR2 FQNEAQ (reference sequence). This CDR3 has 13 residues. The DNA for the CDR3 is TGTGCCAGCAGCCTACAGTCGAACACTGAAGCTTTCTTT. Amino acids: CASSLQSNTEAFF.

The V call is TRBV20-1, the J call TRBJ1-2; D is uncertain. Trimming removed 3 bases from V and 4 bases from J, with 9 bases in between. CDR1 DFQATT and CDR2 SNEGSKA come from the germline V gene (reference sequence). The CDR3 loop spans 12 amino acids. The CDR3 reads CSASRGSYGYTF. CDR3 DNA sequence: TGCAGTGCTAGTCGGGGTAGCTATGGCTACACCTTC.

The rearrangement links TRBV21-1 to TRBJ1-1; whether TRBD1, the table's D call, matches the DNA was not checked. TRBV21-1 constitutes a pseudogene. There are 16 residues in the CDR3. CDR3 nucleotides: TGTGCCAGCAGCAAAGGGGGCAGGGGTAGGAACACTGAAGCTTTCTTT. Translated: CASSKGGRGRNTEAFF.

This clone was found once. J is TRBJ1-6 and V is TRBV5-5; 9 nucleotides line up with TRBD1. CDR3 length: 15 amino acids. Germline V gene lookup returns CDR1 SGHKS and CDR2 YYEKEE (reference sequence). V was pared by 4 bases and J by 8 bases, with 7 bases of the junction left unmatched. In nucleotides, the CDR3 is TGTGCCAGCAGCCCGGGGGGGACAGGGTATTCACCCCTCCACTTT. This gives the protein CASSPGGTGYSPLHF.

The chain is built from TRBV19 and TRBJ1-5; possible D gene TRBD1, 5 bases. Trimming left V 1 base short and J 0 bases short, with 16 bases between. The CDR3 contains 18 residues. Germline CDR1 is LNHDA and CDR2 is SQIVND (reference sequence). CDR3 protein: CASSIVGATDYSNQPQHF. The CDR3 bases are TGTGCCAGTAGTATAGTTGGGGCGACGGATTATAGCAATCAGCCCCAGCATTTT.